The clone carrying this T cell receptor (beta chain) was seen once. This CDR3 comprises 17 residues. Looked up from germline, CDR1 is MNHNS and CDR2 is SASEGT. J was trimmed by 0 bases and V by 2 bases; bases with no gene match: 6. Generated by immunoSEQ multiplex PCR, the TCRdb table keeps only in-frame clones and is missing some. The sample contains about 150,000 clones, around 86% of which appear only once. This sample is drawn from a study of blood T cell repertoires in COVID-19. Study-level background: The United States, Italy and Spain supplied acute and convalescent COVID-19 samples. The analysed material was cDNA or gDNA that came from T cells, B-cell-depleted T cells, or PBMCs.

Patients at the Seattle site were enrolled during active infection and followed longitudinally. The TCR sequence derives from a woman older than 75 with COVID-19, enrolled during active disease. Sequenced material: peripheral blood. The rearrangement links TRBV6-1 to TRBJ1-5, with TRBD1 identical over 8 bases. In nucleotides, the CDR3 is TGTGCCAGCAGTGAATTGAGACAGGGGAATAGCAATCAGCCCCAGCATTTT. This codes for CASSELRQGNSNQPQHF.